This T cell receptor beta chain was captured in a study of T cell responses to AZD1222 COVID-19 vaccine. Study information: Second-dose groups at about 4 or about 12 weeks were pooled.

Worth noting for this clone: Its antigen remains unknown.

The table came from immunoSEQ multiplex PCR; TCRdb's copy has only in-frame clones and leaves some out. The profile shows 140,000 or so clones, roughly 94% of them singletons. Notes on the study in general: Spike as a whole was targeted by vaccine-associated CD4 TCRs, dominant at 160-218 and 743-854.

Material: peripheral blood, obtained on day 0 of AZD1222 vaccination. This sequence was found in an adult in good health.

The CDR3 spells CASILPSNNEQFF. The DNA for the CDR3 is TGTGCCAGCATTCTACCCAGCAACAATGAGCAGTTCTTC. The chain couples TRBV27 to TRBJ2-1; D remains ambiguous. V was shortened by 7 bases and J by 5 bases, with 12 bases between the two germline ends. CDR3 length equals 13 residues. The germline CDR1 and CDR2 sequences are MNHEY and SMNVEV (reference sequence).